The T cell receptor beta chain under discussion was sequenced for a study of T cell changes during pregnancy in multiple sclerosis. The germline V gene has CDR1 SGHRS and CDR2 YFSETQ. CDR3 size: 13 residues. V was cut by 0 bases and J by 7 bases, with 11 bases left in between. The table came from immunoSEQ multiplex PCR; TCRdb's copy has only in-frame clones and leaves some out. The data contain about 40,000 clones, more than 85% of them seen just once; the ten biggest clones take up more than 7%. The TCR sequence derives from a female donor with multiple sclerosis, enrolled in a pregnancy study. The chain joins TRBV5-1 to TRBJ2-7; maybe TRBD2 (6 bases). The starting material was CD8+ T cells from peripheral blood mononuclear cells, obtained before pregnancy. In DNA form, the CDR3 reads TGCGCCAGCAGCTTGGTCCAGGCGGGGGAGCAGTACTTC. Translating it yields CASSLVQAGEQYF.